This TCR beta chain came from a study of radiation and T cells in renal cell carcinoma. Points from the study as a whole: From baseline, blood top tumor clonotypes peaked at 2 weeks post-radiation.

Sequenced by immunoSEQ multiplex PCR; TCRdb stores in-frame clones only, minus some. In the table there are approximately 140,000 clones, around 89% of which are singletons. In its sample, this clone was seen once. The antigen remains undetermined. From germline, CDR1 is KGHSH and CDR2 LQKENI. Trimming shortened V by 0 bases and J by 5 bases, and 8 bases separated the two germline ends. There are 14 residues in the CDR3. As for time point: baseline pretreatment blood. Treatment of the sample: 15 Gy SBRT to primary tumor, nephrectomy 4 weeks later. The sample here was blood, taken from a patient whose treatment included radiotherapy and nephrectomy. This receptor was identified in a woman in her 70s with renal cell carcinoma. This sequence joins TRBV18 and TRBJ2-1; D gene uncertain. The CDR3 reads CASSPPYADNEQFF. As DNA, the CDR3 is TGTGCCAGCTCACCACCTTACGCGGACAATGAGCAGTTCTTC.